This TCR beta chain was recorded in a study of cytomegalovirus exposure and HLA in healthy donors (dated by TCRdb to the late 2010s). As for the study more broadly: According to an earlier analysis of 450 to 650 of the donors, about 179 million T cells yielded 90 million to 130 million unique TCR beta sequences and about 300 Gb of sequence data. An early release covering more than 500 HLA-typed donors comprised about 300 gigabases of sequencing data and 85 million or so unique TCR sequences. The genetic ancestry cluster associated with self-reported Caucasian donors included 81% of the roughly 410 genotyped donors. The study was designed to test whether signatures of past pathogen exposure could be identified by cataloging public T cell receptors. The T cell repertoires of some 700 subjects were profiled by immunosequencing and related to cytomegalovirus serostatus. Besides the first cohort of some 670 subjects, a separate validation cohort made up of 90 to 150 different subjects was used. To predict cytomegalovirus infection status, the study brought together high-throughput TCR immunosequencing, statistical association of individual TCRs with disease status, and machine learning. In a later analysis, previously published TCR beta repertoires from 666 donors were re-analyzed and high-resolution HLA genotyping was added so that TCR occurrence patterns could be studied. Rather than drawing on any new phenotypic data, the later analysis identified candidate immune exposures from TCR beta sequences and the way those sequences occurred across donors. An earlier analysis of about 600 of the donors used high-throughput TCR beta sequencing to judge whether each TCR beta V gene segment behaved as functional or pseudogenic. Donor age, sex, ethnicity and CMV serostatus were compiled alongside the repertoire data. A later genetic analysis took genome-wide SNP genotypes for about 55% of the 666 donors and used that subset as a discovery cohort. Every discovery cohort repertoire had been produced on one sequencing platform. Both class I and class II loci were covered by HLA typing, at four-digit resolution. Typing coverage differed by locus: A, B, C, DRB1 and DQB1 were typed in roughly 620-640 donors, DQA1 in 522, DPA1 in around 580, and DPB1 in roughly 470. Four or five DR-DQ haplotypes were handled as single units for association and clustering, since linkage in the cohort was strong. Among 300 to 500 genotyped donors of the cohort, an average of about 220,000 unique TCR beta nucleotide sequences was sequenced per donor, of which 15% to 20% were non-productive. The research as a whole found: According to a later analysis, parvovirus B19, influenza, CMV and Epstein-Barr virus appeared linked to several top co-occurrence clusters. Some IMGT-functional V segments, including TRBV6-2 and TRBV6-3, could not be told apart with the 87-base-pair reads, so those segments were excluded. Some 16 rarely observed V segments, including chromosome 9 orphons, were excluded from the earlier analysis of several hundred of the donors because counts were too low. Because HLA typing was unavailable for some donors at each locus, only the typed subset was used in association tests. The only immune exposure information available for the cohort was CMV serostatus. A cluster of highly shared sequence variants was judged likely to represent a technical artifact of the sequencing pipeline. In a later analysis, HLA-associated TCR beta chains showed more clonal expansion and lower generation probabilities than non-associated chains that were equally common. Broadly in line with IMGT annotations, most TCR beta V segments showed up in productive rearrangements about 90% or about 30% of the time in an earlier analysis of 450 to 600 of the donors. Roughly uniform sequencing depth across donors was assumed in presence/absence analyses, although this assumption may not hold. A few of the identified cytomegalovirus-associated TCR beta chains were confirmed in vitro to be specific for cytomegalovirus antigens. According to a later analysis, most CMV-associated TCR beta chains appeared to be HLA-restricted, and the HLA associations seemed to be driven largely by CMV exposure. The study listed approximately 150 TCR beta chains as associated with cytomegalovirus. According to the authors, the approach could potentially be generalized to other disease states and immunological phenotypes. In a later genetic analysis, fewer N-insertions in productive TCRs were reported among donors in an Asian-associated ancestry cluster than the roughly 640-donor mean. When HLA alleles, especially DR and DQ, strongly co-occurred, TCR associations were difficult to assign to individual alleles. Cytomegalovirus status was reported to be diagnosed by the classifier with high specificity and sensitivity in both the original and validation cohorts. In a later analysis, the rate of TCR association differed among HLA loci, with DRB1 alleles having the most associated TCRs and HLA-C alleles having the fewest. Only TCR beta chains were sequenced in this cohort, and the absence of alpha or paired-chain data limited detectable features. A further reported finding was that TCR beta sequences accurately predicted the HLA-A and HLA-B alleles for most subjects in the first cohort. A later analysis associated 15,000 to 20,000 TCR beta sequences with specific HLA alleles at a false discovery rate of 0.05. Linkage disequilibrium might explain the correlated functional status among segregating V segments, but an unknown experimental factor could not be ruled out. A later genetic analysis associated a missense DCLRE1C variant with V-gene and J-gene trimming of TCR beta chains, and an independent cohort replicated the association. While some public TCRs were present in many individuals, most TCR sequences turned up only very rarely across donors.

On this clone itself: The target of this receptor is not known. No much larger clonotype is one base removed from it; base qualities were not supplied.

The library was obtained by the immunoSEQ multiplex PCR assay. The multiplex PCR relied on a mix of 60 forward primers for TCR Vbeta segments and 13 reverse primers for TCR Jbeta segments. Amplification of the CDR3 region of rearranged TCR beta genes was performed with a multiplex PCR assay on genomic DNA. Amplified TCR beta libraries were sequenced as 87-base-pair reads on the Illumina HiSeq System. In the original analysis: A later analysis tallied roughly 80 million unique TCR beta chains across the 640 or so repertoires, and about 12 million of those chains were shared by two or more donors. A nearest-neighbor algorithm error-corrected the raw reads and collapsed the reads into unique sequences, merging closely related sequences to remove PCR and sequencing errors. CDR3 sequences were aligned to IMGT reference sequences to assign V, D and J gene segments. For a sequence to be retained, a match of at least six nucleotides to both a V gene segment and a J gene segment was required. A rearrangement was called productive if the CDR3 had no stop codons and remained in frame with V and J, and every other rearrangement was called non-productive. CDR3 was defined by IMGT convention, running from the second conserved V-encoded cysteine to the conserved J-encoded phenylalanine. In an earlier analysis of 500 to 650 of the donors, sequences lacking an unambiguous match to a single V gene segment were excluded. An earlier analysis of a few hundred of the donors classified V segments as functional when productive rearrangements were above 56.7% and as segregating when the standard deviation between donors was above 5%. A statistical classification framework was built to diagnose cytomegalovirus status from the catalog of TCR beta chain sequences. In a later analysis, TCR nucleotide sequences were compared against IMGT/GENE-DB human TR gene sequences so that V and J genes could be assigned. The TCRdist pipeline was used in a later analysis to assign CDR3 sequences and most-parsimonious VDJ recombination scenarios. In a later analysis, each TCR beta chain was defined by its CDR3 amino acid sequence together with its V-gene family, and reads lacking a unique V-gene family were excluded. As a way to deal with suspected cross-contamination and a sequencing artifact, a later analysis dropped 450 to 700 nucleotide sequences that were highly shared and had low generation probability. In a later analysis, a clonal expansion index was calculated for each public chain from normalized within-repertoire ranks of inferred template counts. In a later analysis, generation probabilities were computed with a VDJ recombination model fitted to out-of-frame rearrangements, and the resulting probabilities were checked against IGoR. In a later analysis, hypergeometric tests were used to score TCR-TCR, TCR-HLA and TCR-CMV co-occurrence, with a repertoire-size bias correction applied to TCR pairs. To estimate false discovery rates, a later analysis permuted the HLA or CMV assignments 20 times. A later analysis grouped co-occurring TCRs with DBSCAN, adding TCRdist sequence similarity when clustering within HLA-allele-positive subsets. Repertoires with fewer than 30,000 or more than 120,000 public chains were left out of co-occurrence clustering, as were five repertoires with anomalous nucleotide sharing. TCRdb obtained this table from immuneACCESS and retained in-frame rearrangements with V and J assigned. These tables miss some clones; where compared with another copy, unresolved V genes account for less than half of the shortfall, and the remainder is unexplained. The V and J calls and clone size are taken from that table; D and trimming were inferred from the DNA. This sample has about 120,000 clones in its table, and about 78% of those were observed once. The ten largest account for approximately 1.3% of the sample.

From the germline V gene, CDR1 is SGHVS and CDR2 is FNYEAQ. The trim is 5 bases for V and 2 bases for J, with a gap of 12 bases between the germline ends. The CDR3 runs 14 amino acids, cysteine and phenylalanine included. Only CDR3 DNA is held: 42 bases, read in frame from base 1. In total, more than 500 healthy bone marrow donors made up the cohort. Cohort members were all nominally healthy when sampled, although unrecorded immune exposures were likely present. The donor tested CMV seronegative, placing the donor among the roughly 350 seronegative members of the cohort. Each donor provided a peripheral blood sample, and peripheral blood mononuclear cells were used for TCR beta sequencing. The Qiagen DNeasy Blood Extraction Kit was used to extract genomic DNA from the blood cell samples.

Sequenced: PBMCs. The sequence came from a female donor in good health and CMV-seronegative. The receptor chain draws on TRBV7-6 and TRBJ2-5; perhaps TRBD1 is the D gene, with 6 bases matching. At the DNA level, the sequence is TGTGCCAGCAGCCAGGGGACACTACAAGAGACCCAGTACTTC. This gives the protein CASSQGTLQETQYF.